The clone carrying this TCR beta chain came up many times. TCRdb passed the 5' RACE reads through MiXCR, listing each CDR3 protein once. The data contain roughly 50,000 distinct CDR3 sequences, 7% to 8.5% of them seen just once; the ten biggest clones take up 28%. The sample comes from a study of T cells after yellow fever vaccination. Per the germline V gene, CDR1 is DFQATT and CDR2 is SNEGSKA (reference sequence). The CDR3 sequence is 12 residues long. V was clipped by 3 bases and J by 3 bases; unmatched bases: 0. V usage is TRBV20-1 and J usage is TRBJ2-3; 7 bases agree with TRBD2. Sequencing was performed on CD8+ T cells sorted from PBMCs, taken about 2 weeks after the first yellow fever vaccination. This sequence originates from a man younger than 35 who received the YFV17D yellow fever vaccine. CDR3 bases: TGCAGTGCTAGCGGGGGGACAGATACGCAGTATTTT. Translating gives CSASGGTDTQYF.